This T cell receptor beta chain emerged from a study of blood T cell repertoires in COVID-19. Germline V CDR1 and CDR2: SGHRS, YFSETQ. The CDR3 is 15 residues long. V shed 5 bases, J shed 6 bases, and the junction held 7 bases outside the gene matches. Profiling relied on immunoSEQ multiplex PCR, and the TCRdb table lists in-frame clones only, not all of them. There are about 21,000 clones in the sample; 85% to 90% occur only once, and 18% lies in the top ten. What was sequenced was peripheral blood. The V and J genes are TRBV5-1 and TRBJ2-7; 14 nucleotides match TRBD2. The TCR comes from an older man with active COVID-19. This CDR3 reads CASSLSTSGGAEQYF. Here the CDR3 DNA reads TGCGCCAGCAGTTTATCGACTAGCGGGGGGGCCGAGCAGTACTTC.